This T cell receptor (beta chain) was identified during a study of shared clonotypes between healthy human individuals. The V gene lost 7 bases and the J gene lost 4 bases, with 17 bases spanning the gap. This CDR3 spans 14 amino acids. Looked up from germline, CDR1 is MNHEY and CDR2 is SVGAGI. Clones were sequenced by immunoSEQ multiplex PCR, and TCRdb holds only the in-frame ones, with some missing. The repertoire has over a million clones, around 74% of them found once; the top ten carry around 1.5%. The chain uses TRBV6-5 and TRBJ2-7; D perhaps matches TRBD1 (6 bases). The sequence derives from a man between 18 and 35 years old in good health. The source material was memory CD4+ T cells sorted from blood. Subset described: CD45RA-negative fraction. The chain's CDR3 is CASKVGTGRYEQYF. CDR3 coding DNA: TGTGCCAGCAAAGTCGGAACAGGGCGATACGAGCAGTACTTC.